The 12 T cell receptor beta chains below all came from one sample that was sequenced in a study of blood T cell repertoires in COVID-19. Assay used: immunoSEQ multiplex PCR; TCRdb lists only in-frame clones, some missing. The data contain about 93,000 clones, 70% to 80% of them singletons. The sequenced sample consisted of peripheral blood. These receptors were taken from a human donor in a cohort sampled during active COVID-19.

V is TRBV11-3 and J is TRBJ2-1; 9 nucleotides match TRBD1. The CDR3 sequence is 16 residues long. Trimming at V came to 3 bases and at J to 6 bases, leaving 9 bases not matched to a gene. The germline V gene has CDR1 SGHNT and CDR2 YENEEA. CDR3 sequence: CASSLEIGTGRNEQFF. Written as DNA, the CDR3 is TGTGCCAGCAGCTTGGAAATCGGGACAGGGCGCAATGAGCAGTTCTTC.

This clone was seen a single time. The chain joins TRBV3-1 (or the pseudogene TRBV3-2) to TRBJ1-2; no clear D. The CDR3 covers 16 residues. The V gene's germline CDR1 is LGHDT and CDR2 YNNKEL (reference sequence). V shed 1 base and J shed 0 bases, with 12 bases lying between them. CDR3 coding DNA: TGTGCCAGCAGCCAAGTCTCAGGCAATGCTAACTATGGCTACACCTTC. Translating gives CASSQVSGNANYGYTF.

This clone has a single count. The chain carries TRBV6-5 and TRBJ1-1; 8 bases agree with TRBD1. V was clipped by 0 bases and J by 2 bases; unmatched bases: 2. The CDR3 has 15 amino acids. Germline V gene data show CDR1 as MNHEY and CDR2 as SVGAGI. CDR3 DNA sequence: TGTGCCAGCAGTTACTCCAGGGGGCTAAACACTGAAGCTTTCTTT. It yields the protein CASSYSRGLNTEAFF.

The rearrangement uses TRBV12-3 or TRBV12-4 and TRBJ2-3, with D hard to call. The CDR3 is 13 residues long. V was cut by 6 bases and J by 5 bases, with 12 bases left in between. The CDR3 reads CASSGERRDTQYF. CDR3 nucleotide sequence: TGTGCCAGCAGCGGAGAACGCAGAGATACGCAGTATTTT.

The DNA for the CDR3 is TGTGCCAGCACGAGGGACCAAGAGACCCAGTACTTC. Its translation is CASTRDQETQYF. The chain has TRBV2 and TRBJ2-5; possibly TRBD2 for D (5 bases). The CDR3 is 12 residues long. Between the trimmed V and J ends, which lost 7 bases and 0 bases, there was a span of 6 bases. Germline assignment: CDR1 SNHLY and CDR2 FYNNEI.

The chain combines TRBV5-6 with TRBJ1-1; 11 positions agree with TRBD1. Germline V CDR1 and CDR2: SGHDT, YYEEEE. J lost 4 bases, V lost 2 bases, and 1 base had no gene match. CDR3 size: 14 residues. The CDR3 nucleotides are TGTGCCAGCAGCTTAGGGACAGGGGGCACTGAAGCTTTCTTT. It encodes CASSLGTGGTEAFF.

The chain is built from TRBV7-3 and TRBJ2-1, with 8 positions matching TRBD2. This CDR3 is 15 amino acids long. The trim removed 0 bases at V and 4 bases at J, leaving 2 bases unmatched. Germline V gene sequence: CDR1 SGHTA, CDR2 FQGTGA. CDR3 DNA sequence: TGTGCCAGCAGCTTAACAGCGGGGGTTTACAATGAGCAGTTCTTC. Its translation is CASSLTAGVYNEQFF. The full variable domain, completed using reference TRBV7-3 and TRBJ2-1, is GAGVSQTPSNKVTEKGKYVELRCDPISGHTALYWYRQSLGQGPEFLIYFQGTGAADDSGLPNDRFFAVRPEGSVSTLKIQRTERGDSAVYLCASSLTAGVYNEQFFGPGTRLTVL.

The gene calls are TRBV7-8 and TRBJ1-1; D may be TRBD1 (6 bases). The V and J ends lost 8 bases and 5 bases respectively, with 18 bases between them. This CDR3 has 14 amino acids. The germline V gene encodes CDR1 SGHVS and CDR2 FQNEAQ. CDR3 DNA sequence: TGTGCCAGCCAAAAACAGGGTAGGGGAACTGAAGCTTTCTTT. Its translation: CASQKQGRGTEAFF.

This clone was seen a single time. The genes are TRBV5-1 and TRBJ2-1; 7 nucleotides line up with TRBD2. CDR3 size: 15 residues. Germline-derived CDR1 and CDR2 are SGHRS and YFSETQ. The V and J ends lost 4 bases and 4 bases, in that order; junction bases with no gene match: 8. CDR3 sequence reads: CASSPASGYYNEQFF. The CDR3 coding sequence is TGCGCCAGCAGCCCTGCTAGCGGATATTACAATGAGCAGTTCTTC.

The chain has TRBV2 and TRBJ1-1, with TRBD1 matching over 8 bases. From germline, CDR1 is SNHLY and CDR2 FYNNEI. V lost 7 bases to trimming and J lost 3 bases; unmatched junction nucleotides: 10. This CDR3 has 15 amino acids. CDR3 in DNA: TGTGCCAGCAACAGAAGGACAGGGAGGGACACTGAAGCTTTCTTT. Protein sequence: CASNRRTGRDTEAFF.

This clone was seen a single time. The chain couples TRBV7-6 to TRBJ2-3, with D perhaps matching TRBD1 (5 bases). The CDR3 is made up of 15 amino acids. Germline CDR1 is SGHVS and CDR2 is FNYEAQ. The V gene lost 5 bases and the J gene lost 1 base, with 13 bases spanning the gap. The CDR3 sequence: CASSLTVRRTDTQYF. CDR3 nucleotide sequence: TGTGCCAGCAGCCTGACAGTCCGGCGCACAGATACGCAGTATTTT.

The gene calls are TRBV28 and TRBJ2-1; TRBD2 agrees at 11 bases. V gave up 5 bases and J gave up 2 bases; unmatched junction bases: 5. The CDR3 loop spans 16 amino acids. CDR1 is MDHEN and CDR2 is SYDVKM in the germline V gene. In DNA, the CDR3 is TGTGCCAGCAGTCCCCGACTAGCGGGAACCTACAATGAGCAGTTCTTC. Translating gives CASSPRLAGTYNEQFF.